A single sample gave rise to the 10 T cell receptor beta chains below, sequenced in a study of T cell responses to AZD1222 COVID-19 vaccine (dated by TCRdb to about 2021). The time point label here, explained by the study, means: baseline before first vaccination. Receptor libraries were prepared by the immunoSEQ multiplex PCR assay. TCRdb limited this immuneACCESS table to in-frame rearrangements with V and J called. A share of clones is missing; checked studies link under half to unresolved V genes, and the rest is unexplained. The sample contains 80,000 or so clones, 87% of them found a single time. Around 1.5% of the sample rests with the top ten. This material consisted of peripheral blood, taken on day 0 of AZD1222 vaccination. The receptors were gathered from an adult in good health.

This chain connects TRBV11-1 to TRBJ2-7, with D perhaps being TRBD1 or TRBD2 (6 bases each). Trimming took off 5 bases at V and 6 bases at J, with 17 bases between the two ends. Germline CDR1 is SGHAT and CDR2 is FQDESV (reference sequence). This CDR3 comprises 14 residues. The CDR3 DNA is TGTGCCAGCAGCGGGGGGCGACTCTCGGGCGAGCAGTACTTC. Translating it yields CASSGGRLSGEQYF.

The rearrangement uses TRBV6-6 and TRBJ2-5, with TRBD1 matching over 10 bases. Germline V gene sequence: CDR1 MNHNY, CDR2 SVGAGI (reference sequence). Germline trimming cut 8 bases from V and 7 bases from J; bases unmatched to any gene: 4. There are 12 residues in the CDR3. The CDR3 loop is CASVGTGVTQYF. The DNA of the CDR3 is TGTGCCAGCGTGGGGACAGGGGTGACCCAGTACTTC.

This CDR3 reads CATSSVGGYGYTF. Here the CDR3 DNA reads TGTGCCACCAGCAGTGTAGGGGGCTATGGCTACACCTTC. This chain joins TRBV15 and TRBJ1-2; D is perhaps TRBD1 (6 bases). CDR1 LNHNV and CDR2 YYDKDF come from the germline V gene (reference sequence). Deletions cut 3 bases from V and 4 bases from J, with 9 bases between. The CDR3 is 13 amino acids.

The genes are TRBV7-2 and TRBJ2-3, with D perhaps being TRBD1 or TRBD2 (5 bases each). V was pared by 0 bases and J by 6 bases, with 25 bases between. The CDR3 is 19 residues long. Germline loops: CDR1 SGHTA, CDR2 FQGNSA. CDR3 DNA sequence: TGTGCCAGCAGCTTAGCCCACCGGGGCACGGGCGAAAGTGCCGATACGCAGTATTTT. It yields the protein CASSLAHRGTGESADTQYF.

J is TRBJ2-1 and V is TRBV5-4; tentatively, D is TRBD2 (6 bases). The CDR3 has 14 amino acids. The V end lost 4 bases, the J end lost 5 bases, and 13 bases lay between the germline ends. Per the germline V gene, CDR1 is SGHNT and CDR2 is YYREEE (reference sequence). CDR3 loop: CASSRGLNNNEQFF. The CDR3 bases are TGTGCCAGCAGCCGGGGACTTAATAACAATGAGCAGTTCTTC.

The chain employs TRBV5-1 and TRBJ1-1, with 9 bases that match TRBD1. J gave up 7 bases and V 0 bases, and 7 bases lay outside the gene matches. In germline, CDR1 is SGHRS, CDR2 YFSETQ. This CDR3 has 15 residues. Here the CDR3 reads CASSLVPGQGDEAFF. Here the CDR3 DNA reads TGCGCCAGCAGCTTGGTTCCGGGACAGGGTGATGAAGCTTTCTTT.

V and J are TRBV7-2 and TRBJ2-5, with D possibly TRBD2 on 5 matching bases. The germline V gene encodes CDR1 SGHTA and CDR2 FQGNSA. V lost 1 base and J lost 2, with 14 bases in between. The CDR3 runs 16 residues. The CDR3 DNA reads TGTGCCAGCAGCTTAGTAGCCAGCGGAGGACAAGAGACCCAGTACTTC. Translating it yields CASSLVASGGQETQYF.

The chain combines TRBV19 with TRBJ2-7; 8 bases fit TRBD2. From germline, CDR1 is LNHDA and CDR2 SQIVND (reference sequence). This CDR3 spans 14 amino acids. Trimming took 4 bases from V and 2 from J; bases not matched to a gene: 4. The CDR3 sequence: CASSTGLGPYEQYF. Here the CDR3 DNA reads TGTGCCAGTAGTACGGGACTAGGCCCCTACGAGCAGTACTTC.

Sample share makes this clone medium-sized. Distinct nucleotide sequences in the sample also encode this CDR3. CDR3 region: CAWSVGVNTEAFF. CDR3 nucleotide sequence: TGTGCCTGGAGTGTAGGGGTGAACACTGAAGCTTTCTTT. The rearrangement uses TRBV30 and TRBJ1-1, with a tentative D call TRBD1 (5 bases). The length of the CDR3 is 13 residues. The germline CDR1 and CDR2 sequences are GTSNPN and SVGIG (reference sequence). With 0 bases removed from V and 0 bases from J, the gap between germline ends came to 5 bases.

The chain recombines TRBV19 with TRBJ2-3; possibly TRBD1 for D (6 bases). The CDR3 has 14 amino acids. Germline CDR1 and CDR2: LNHDA and SQIVND (reference sequence). V lost 5 bases and J lost 2, with 11 bases in between. The CDR3 loop reads CASSQRTDTDTQYF. The CDR3 DNA reads TGTGCCAGTAGTCAAAGGACAGACACAGATACGCAGTATTTT.